Following are 3 T cell receptor beta chains from one sample sequenced in a study of blood T cell repertoires in COVID-19. Sequencing was performed with immunoSEQ multiplex PCR; in TCRdb, only in-frame clones are kept and a portion is missing. The sample holds approximately 300,000 clones, around 89% seen once. The sequenced material came from peripheral blood. These receptors were collected from a man aged 40-55 years with acute or convalescent COVID-19.

This clone has more than one count but fewer than ten. The CDR3 DNA sequence: TGTGCCACGCCTCGGACAGGGAAAGAGAACTATGGCTACACCTTC. It encodes CATPRTGKENYGYTF. The rearrangement joins TRBV21-1 to TRBJ1-2; TRBD1 is the table's D call, not checked against the DNA. TRBV21-1 is deemed a pseudogene. This CDR3 has 15 amino acids.

The chain links TRBV19 to TRBJ2-3; TRBD2 aligns across 14 bases. With 8 bases clipped from V and 0 bases from J, the junction kept 10 bases outside the gene matches. Germline V lookup: CDR1 LNHDA, CDR2 SQIVND (reference sequence). The CDR3 covers 18 residues. CDR3 sequence reads: CASSGTSGGHPSTDTQYF. CDR3 bases: TGTGCCAGTTCCGGGACTAGCGGGGGACACCCTAGCACAGATACGCAGTATTTT.

About this clone: Different DNA sequences within this sample yield the same CDR3. The rearrangement uses TRBV5-1 and TRBJ2-7; 7 bases are a match to TRBD2. Germline V gene sequence: CDR1 SGHRS, CDR2 YFSETQ. CDR3 length: 14 residues. V was pared by 0 bases and J by 0 bases, with 0 bases of the junction left unmatched. CDR3 in DNA: TGCGCCAGCAGCTTGGGCGGGGGCTCCTACGAGCAGTACTTC. This sequence encodes CASSLGGGSYEQYF.